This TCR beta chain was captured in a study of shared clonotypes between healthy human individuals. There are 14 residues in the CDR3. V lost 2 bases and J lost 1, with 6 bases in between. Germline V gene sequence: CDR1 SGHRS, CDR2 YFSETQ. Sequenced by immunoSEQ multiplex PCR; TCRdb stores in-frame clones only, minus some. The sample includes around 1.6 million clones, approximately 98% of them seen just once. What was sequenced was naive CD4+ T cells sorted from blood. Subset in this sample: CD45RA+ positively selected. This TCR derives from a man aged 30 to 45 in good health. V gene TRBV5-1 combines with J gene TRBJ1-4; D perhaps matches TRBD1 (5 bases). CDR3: CASSFGGTNEKLFF. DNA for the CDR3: TGCGCCAGCAGCTTTGGGGGAACTAATGAAAAACTGTTTTTT.